The sequence of this T cell receptor beta chain was determined in a study of shared clonotypes between healthy human individuals. How the authors handled the data: Junction-only sequences without quality scores came from ImmunoSEQ, so filtering differed. Clones were sequenced by immunoSEQ multiplex PCR, and TCRdb holds only the in-frame ones, with some missing. That table is the source of V, J and clone size, and D and trimming were worked out from the DNA. The sample has about 2.4 million clones; 90% to 95% are singletons. A remark on this clone: Its antigen is unidentified. The junction shows a germline mismatch at one end, possibly a read error.

Whole-study results and caveats: The low donor count limited represented genetic and exposure-history diversity. The study found approximately 5% of naive CD4 clonotypes shared across a handful of donors. Among non-shared clonotypes, generation probabilities were lower than among those shared by all four donors.

The sequence came from a man younger than 30 in good health. The sequenced sample consisted of naive CD4+ T cells sorted from blood. As to subset: CD45RA+ positively selected.

CDR3 nucleotide sequence: TGTGCTAGCAGCTTAACAGCCTCCTACGAGCAGTACTTC. It specifies CASSLTASYEQYF. The V call is TRBV7-7, the J call TRBJ2-7; D gene ambiguous. Germline V gene sequence: CDR1 SSHAT, CDR2 FNYEAQ (reference sequence). The CDR3 contains 13 residues.